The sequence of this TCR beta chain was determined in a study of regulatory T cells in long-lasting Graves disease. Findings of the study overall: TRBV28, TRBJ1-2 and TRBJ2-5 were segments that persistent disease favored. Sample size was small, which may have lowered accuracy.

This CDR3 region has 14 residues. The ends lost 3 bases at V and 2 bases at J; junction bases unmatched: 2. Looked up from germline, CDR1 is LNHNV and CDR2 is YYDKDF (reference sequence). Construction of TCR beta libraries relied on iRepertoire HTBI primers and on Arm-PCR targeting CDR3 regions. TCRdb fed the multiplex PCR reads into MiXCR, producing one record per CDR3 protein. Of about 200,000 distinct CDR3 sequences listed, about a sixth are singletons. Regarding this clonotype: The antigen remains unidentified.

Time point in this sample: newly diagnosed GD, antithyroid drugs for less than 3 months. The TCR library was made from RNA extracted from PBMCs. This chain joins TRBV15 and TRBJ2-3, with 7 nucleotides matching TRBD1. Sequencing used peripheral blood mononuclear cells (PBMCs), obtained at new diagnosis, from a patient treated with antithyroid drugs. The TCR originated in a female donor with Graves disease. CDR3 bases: TGTGCCACCAGCAGGGGACAGCCCACAGATACGCAGTATTTT. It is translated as CATSRGQPTDTQYF.